This TCR beta chain is drawn from a study of T-cell reconstitution after alpha-beta-depleted transplantation in children. General study results and limits: Some patients showed high day-60 TCRbeta diversity, which derived from surviving recipient T cells and thymic progenitors. When one year had passed after transplant, most T-cell counts and diversity came from newly produced T cells. Two months or so post-transplant, alpha-beta T cells reportedly derived from several hundred expanded graft clones.

This clonotype was counted ten times or more. Antigen specificity is unknown. A junction boundary mismatches the germline segment, possibly from a read error. Unique molecular identifiers were incorporated during preparation of the TCRbeta library. Using its own MiXCR run on the PCR reads, TCRdb lists one record per CDR3 protein. The data contain 200,000 to 250,000 distinct CDR3 sequences, roughly 8.1% of them singletons. Germline V gene lookup returns CDR1 SGHRS and CDR2 YFSETQ. The CDR3 consists of 12 residues. The specimen was PBMCs, mostly from graft donor cells, collected 360 days after TCRalphabeta/CD19-depleted stem cell transplant. This TCR came from a male patient between 2 and 10 years old who had a stem cell transplant for acute myeloid leukemia, so the T cells may come from the graft donor. The V and J genes are TRBV5-1 and TRBJ2-1; the match to TRBD2 covers 8 bases. The CDR3 sequence: CASSLAERERFF. The CDR3 nucleotides are TGCGCCAGCAGCTTGGCGGAGCGGGAGCGGTTCTTC.